This T cell receptor (beta chain) derives from a study of regulatory T cells in long-lasting Graves disease. In the study overall: The term persistent Graves' disease signified upward of 5 years on antithyroid drugs with positive TSH receptor antibodies.

As for this clonotype: The antigen remains undetermined.

Overall study results and limits: Persistent disease preferred TRBV28, TRBJ1-2 and TRBJ2-5; new disease, TRBV20-1 and TRBJ2-1.

The TCR beta library used iRepertoire HTBI primers with Arm-PCR amplification of CDR3. TCRdb itself ran the multiplex PCR reads through MiXCR, one entry per CDR3 protein. Of about 420,000 distinct CDR3 sequences in the sample, about a quarter were seen once. V lost 1 base and J lost 0, with 14 bases in between. This CDR3 has 17 amino acids. CDR1 is SGHDT, CDR2 YYEEEE, per germline. Documented time point: persistent/refractory GD, antithyroid drugs over 5 years with positive TRAb. Construction of the TCR library relied on RNA isolated from PBMCs. The sequence came from a female donor with Graves disease. The specimen was peripheral blood mononuclear cells (PBMCs), collected when the disease was refractory, from a patient treated with antithyroid drugs. V gene TRBV5-6 combines with J gene TRBJ1-5; D may be TRBD1 (5 bases). CDR3: CASSLWAGPYSNQPQHF. DNA of the CDR3: TGTGCCAGCAGCTTGTGGGCAGGGCCCTATAGCAATCAGCCCCAGCATTTT. Together with reference TRBV5-6 and TRBJ1-5, the CDR3 gives the full variable domain: DAGVTQSPTHLIKTRGQQVTLRCSPKSGHDTVSWYQQALGQGPQFIFQYYEEEERQRGNFPDRFSGHQFPNYSSELNVNALLLGDSALYLCASSLWAGPYSNQPQHFGDGTRLSIL.